This TCR beta chain was observed in a study of blood T cell repertoires in COVID-19. Overall study context: COVID-19 samples collected from the United States, Italy and Spain covered acute and convalescent phases. The cDNA or gDNA used as material had been derived from T cells, B-cell-depleted T cells, or PBMCs.

The germline gives CDR1 MNHEY, CDR2 SVGAGI. Trimming removed 8 bases at V and 4 bases at J, with 17 bases between. The CDR3 is 14 residues long. As processed by the authors: Quantification of nucleated cells was approximated via reference gene primer amplification. Assay: immunoSEQ multiplex PCR; the TCRdb copy retains only in-frame clones and omits some. Clonal size and the V and J genes are those of that table, whereas D and trimming came from the DNA. In the table there are 150,000 or so clones, 85% of which are singletons. The source is a middle-aged woman with active or convalescent COVID-19. Sequences were obtained from peripheral blood. This chain connects TRBV6-5 to TRBJ1-1; maybe TRBD1 (5 bases). Written as DNA, the CDR3 is TGTGCCAGCGCACCGGGTGGGGCATTCACTGAAGCTTTCTTT. This codes for CASAPGGAFTEAFF.